What follows are 14 T cell receptor beta chains derived from one specimen sequenced in a study of cytomegalovirus exposure and HLA in healthy donors. The PCR contained 60 Vbeta and 13 Jbeta primers. The protocol was immunoSEQ multiplex PCR, while the TCRdb copy is restricted to in-frame clones and leaves out a portion. The table shows over 150,000 clones, with roughly 77% occurring only once. The specimen sequenced was PBMCs. Receptor source: a man aged 50 to 59 in good health and CMV-seropositive.

The chain joins TRBV5-4 to TRBJ1-2, with a possible D match to TRBD1 (6 bases). CDR3 length equals 13 residues. V lost 4 bases to trimming and J lost 2 bases, with 9 bases between them. Looked up from germline, CDR1 is SGHNT and CDR2 is YYREEE (reference sequence). For the CDR3, the DNA is TGTGCCAGCAGCCCGGACAGCAACTATGGCTACACCTTC. Its translation is CASSPDSNYGYTF.

This chain connects TRBV6-5 to TRBJ2-7, with a possible D match to TRBD2 (5 bases). The CDR3 extends over 12 amino acids. CDR1 is MNHEY, CDR2 SVGAGI, per germline. V shed 2 bases and J shed 4 bases, with 6 bases lying between them. CDR3 sequence reads: CASSYEGYEQYF. In DNA, the CDR3 is TGTGCCAGCAGTTACGAGGGTTACGAGCAGTACTTC.

The chain has TRBV18 and TRBJ1-1; TRBD1 agrees at 9 bases. The germline V gene has CDR1 KGHSH and CDR2 LQKENI. The CDR3 spans 17 residues. V was pared by 4 bases and J by 1 base, with 10 bases of the junction left unmatched. CDR3 sequence (DNA): TGTGCCAGCTCACTTACAGGGGGCCCGCAACAGAACACTGAAGCTTTCTTT. Its protein is CASSLTGGPQQNTEAFF. Full variable domain (rest looked up from reference TRBV18 and TRBJ1-1): NAGVMQNPRHLVRRRGQEARLRCSPMKGHSHVYWYRQLPEEGLKFMVYLQKENIIDESGMPKERFSAEFPKEGPSILRIQQVVRGDSAAYFCASSLTGGPQQNTEAFFGQGTRLTVV.

The gene calls are TRBV4-2 and TRBJ1-6; D is possibly TRBD1 (6 bases). Germline CDR1 and CDR2: LGHNA and YNFKEQ. The CDR3 length is 16 residues. Trimming took off 2 bases at V and 9 bases at J, with 17 bases between the two ends. CDR3 protein: CASSQPDRPKASPLHF. The CDR3 coding sequence is TGTGCCAGCAGCCAACCCGACAGGCCTAAAGCTTCACCCCTCCACTTT.

Only one count was recorded for this clone. CDR3 in amino acids: CASSLVRDRVYEQYF. CDR3 sequence (DNA): TGTGCCAGCAGCTTAGTACGGGACAGAGTCTACGAGCAGTACTTC. V is TRBV7-9 and J is TRBJ2-7; 7 positions match TRBD1. CDR1 SEHNR and CDR2 FQNEAQ come from the germline V gene (reference sequence). J was trimmed by 3 bases and V by 1 base; bases with no gene match: 6. This CDR3 region has 15 residues.

The chain couples TRBV19 to TRBJ2-7; 9 bases fit TRBD1. Germline V gene data show CDR1 as LNHDA and CDR2 as SQIVND (reference sequence). This CDR3 is 16 amino acids long. The ends lost 5 bases at V and 2 bases at J; junction bases unmatched: 10. CDR3 region: CASSGYGTGNAYEQYF. The CDR3 DNA reads TGTGCCAGTAGTGGCTACGGGACAGGGAATGCCTACGAGCAGTACTTC.

In this sample, this clone turned up once. V gene TRBV27 combines with J gene TRBJ2-2; 8 bases are shared with TRBD1. The CDR3 has 15 residues. V was pared by 5 bases and J by 4 bases, with 6 bases of the junction left unmatched. Germline lookup yields CDR1 MNHEY and CDR2 SMNVEV (reference sequence). DNA of the CDR3: TGTGCCAGCAGTGCGCAGGGGGCGTCCACCGGGGAGCTGTTTTTT. Protein: CASSAQGASTGELFF.

The chain is built from TRBV5-1 and TRBJ1-2; D gene ambiguous. The CDR3 is 15 amino acids. Germline V CDR1 and CDR2: SGHRS, YFSETQ. The V end was cut by 1 base, the J end by 0 bases, with 10 bases between. The CDR3: CASSLNAAANYGYTF. For the CDR3, the DNA is TGCGCCAGCAGCTTGAACGCGGCAGCTAACTATGGCTACACCTTC. The whole variable domain, remainder taken from reference TRBV5-1 and TRBJ1-2, is KAGVTQTPRYLIKTRGQQVTLSCSPISGHRSVSWYQQTPGQGLQFLFEYFSETQRNKGNFPGRFSGRQFSNSRSEMNVSTLELGDSALYLCASSLNAAANYGYTFGSGTRLTVV.

The J gene is TRBJ2-3, the V gene TRBV5-1; 7 nucleotides match TRBD1. Losses at the gene ends were 4 bases for V and 3 bases for J; bases not matched to a gene: 8. This CDR3 spans 15 amino acids. Germline CDR1 SGHRS, CDR2 YFSETQ. CDR3 in amino acids: CASSTRQGATDTQYF. The CDR3 coding sequence is TGCGCCAGCAGCACCAGACAGGGTGCTACAGATACGCAGTATTTT.

The rearrangement joins TRBV21-1 to TRBJ2-1; TRBD2, as called in the table, went unchecked against the DNA. TRBV21-1 is flagged as a pseudogene. The CDR3 length is 18 residues. The CDR3 loop is CASSSARLAGGPVHEQFF. The DNA for the CDR3 is TGTGCCAGCAGCTCCGCAAGACTAGCGGGGGGGCCTGTCCATGAGCAGTTCTTC.

The V call is TRBV7-2, the J call TRBJ1-4; D is uncertain. This CDR3 is 14 amino acids long. Germline V lookup: CDR1 SGHTA, CDR2 FQGNSA. Trimming cost V 5 bases and J 0 bases, with 7 bases left between them. Here the CDR3 reads CASSRGATNEKLFF. CDR3 DNA: TGTGCCAGCAGCCGGGGTGCAACTAATGAAAAACTGTTTTTT.

The rearrangement uses TRBV5-5 and TRBJ2-7; possibly TRBD1 for D (5 bases). CDR3 size: 18 residues. Trimming stripped 4 bases from V and 4 bases from J, with 27 bases between. CDR1 and CDR2 from the germline V gene are SGHKS and YYEKEE (reference sequence). The CDR3 DNA reads as TGTGCCAGCAGCCTTCATCCGTTAAGGGGCTCTTCTTCTTACGAGCAGTACTTC. The encoded protein is CASSLHPLRGSSSYEQYF.

This clone was recorded a few times. This chain links TRBV7-9 with TRBJ1-1; a possible D gene is TRBD1 (5 bases). Germline loops: CDR1 SEHNR, CDR2 FQNEAQ (reference sequence). Trimming pared 6 bases from V and 2 bases from J, leaving 13 bases between. CDR3 length equals 14 residues. In nucleotides, the CDR3 is TGTGCCAGCAGAGGGGCTGAATTCAACACTGAAGCTTTCTTT. Its translation is CASRGAEFNTEAFF.

This rearrangement joins TRBV5-6 to TRBJ2-3, with 12 bases matching TRBD1. The germline V gene encodes CDR1 SGHDT and CDR2 YYEEEE. The CDR3 consists of 16 residues. Trimming cost V 2 bases and J 6 bases; bases outside gene matches: 7. CDR3 amino acids: CASSLGTGGALDTQYF. DNA for the CDR3: TGTGCCAGCAGCTTAGGGACAGGGGGCGCTTTGGATACGCAGTATTTT. The variable domain in full, with the rest retrieved from reference TRBV5-6 and TRBJ2-3, is DAGVTQSPTHLIKTRGQQVTLRCSPKSGHDTVSWYQQALGQGPQFIFQYYEEEERQRGNFPDRFSGHQFPNYSSELNVNALLLGDSALYLCASSLGTGGALDTQYFGPGTRLTVL.